This passage covers 14 T cell receptor beta chains from one sample sequenced in a study of blood T cell repertoires in COVID-19. This table comes from immunoSEQ multiplex PCR, and its TCRdb copy is limited to in-frame clones, with some not included. The sample lists roughly 120,000 clones; more than 90% were seen once. The sequenced material came from peripheral blood. These receptors all come from a man in his 60s with COVID-19, enrolled during active disease.

This rearrangement joins TRBV18 to TRBJ1-5; 7 bases are a match to TRBD1. The CDR3 covers 16 residues. CDR1 and CDR2 from the germline V gene are KGHSH and LQKENI. V was clipped by 4 bases and J by 5 bases; unmatched bases: 11. CDR3 loop: CASSQNHRQGDQPQHF. DNA for the CDR3: TGTGCCAGCTCACAGAACCATCGACAGGGCGATCAGCCCCAGCATTTT.

CDR3 sequence (DNA): TGTGCCACCAGTGATTCCGGGACTAGCGGGAGTTACGAGCAGTACTTC. Translating it yields CATSDSGTSGSYEQYF. The chain links TRBV24-1 to TRBJ2-7, with TRBD2 matching over 14 bases. Germline-derived CDR1 and CDR2 are KGHDR and SFDVKD. V shed 2 bases, J shed 4 bases, and the junction held 3 bases outside the gene matches. The CDR3 is 16 residues long.

This chain joins TRBV27 and TRBJ2-2; TRBD1 matches 9 bases. Trimming removed 3 bases from V and 5 bases from J; junction bases left unmatched: 4. The germline V gene has CDR1 MNHEY and CDR2 SMNVEV (reference sequence). The CDR3 sequence is 15 residues long. The CDR3 loop reads CASSLDRGWTGELFF. CDR3 sequence (DNA): TGTGCCAGCAGTTTGGACAGGGGATGGACCGGGGAGCTGTTTTTT.

The rearrangement links TRBV11-3 to TRBJ2-2; D uncertain. V lost 6 bases and J lost 4, with 9 bases in between. This CDR3 is 13 amino acids long. Germline assignment: CDR1 SGHNT and CDR2 YENEEA. The CDR3 sequence is CASRGEVTGELFF. DNA of the CDR3: TGTGCCAGCAGGGGTGAGGTCACCGGGGAGCTGTTTTTT.

The chain links TRBV4-1 to TRBJ2-1; the match to TRBD2 covers 8 bases. J was trimmed by 6 bases and V by 0 bases; bases with no gene match: 13. Germline V CDR1 and CDR2: MGHRA, YSYEKL. This CDR3 spans 18 amino acids. The CDR3 coding sequence is TGCGCCAGCAGCCAAGATTTGGAGCGGGAGTATTCATCCAATGAGCAGTTCTTC. Amino acids: CASSQDLEREYSSNEQFF.

V and J are TRBV11-3 and TRBJ2-2; 8 nucleotides line up with TRBD1. Trimming at V came to 4 bases and at J to 5 bases, leaving 9 bases not matched to a gene. The CDR3 consists of 16 residues. Germline V gene data show CDR1 as SGHNT and CDR2 as YENEEA. The CDR3 region is CASSSPTGVETGELFF. The CDR3 DNA sequence: TGTGCCAGCAGCTCCCCGACAGGGGTAGAAACCGGGGAGCTGTTTTTT.

V is TRBV7-3 and J is TRBJ2-2; no clear D gene. V was shortened by 0 bases and J by 5 bases, with 4 bases between the two germline ends. Germline CDR1 SGHTA, CDR2 FQGTGA. The CDR3 runs to 13 residues. This CDR3 is CASSLTRTGELFF. CDR3 coding DNA: TGTGCCAGCAGCTTAACGAGGACCGGGGAGCTGTTTTTT.

In this sample, this clone turned up a few times. The V gene is TRBV3-1 (or the pseudogene TRBV3-2), the J gene TRBJ1-5, with D tentatively TRBD1 (5 bases). This CDR3 has 15 residues. Germline V gives CDR1 LGHDT, CDR2 YNNKEL (reference sequence). Trimming took 1 base from V and 5 from J, leaving 12 bases between them. The CDR3 region is CASSQARGDDQPQHF. The CDR3 DNA sequence: TGTGCCAGCAGCCAAGCCCGCGGGGACGATCAGCCCCAGCATTTT.

V and J are TRBV28 and TRBJ1-1, with a possible D match to TRBD1 (6 bases). Trimming took 7 bases from V and 2 from J, leaving 17 bases between them. Germline values: CDR1 MDHEN, CDR2 SYDVKM. This CDR3 is built from 15 residues. The CDR3 reads CASTPRGAPNTEAFF. In DNA, the CDR3 is TGTGCCAGCACCCCTCGGGGGGCCCCAAACACTGAAGCTTTCTTT.

This clone is a singleton in its sample. The chain is built from TRBV3-1 (or the pseudogene TRBV3-2) and TRBJ2-7; D is possibly TRBD1 (5 bases). CDR1 is LGHDT, CDR2 YNNKEL, per germline (reference sequence). Trimming cost V 6 bases and J 3 bases, with 12 bases left between them. This CDR3 contains 13 residues. The CDR3, as DNA: TGTGCCAGCAGTTTAAGGGGTTTCTACGAGCAGTACTTC. This gives the protein CASSLRGFYEQYF.

The chain couples TRBV10-2 to TRBJ1-6; tentative D call: TRBD1 (6 bases). Trimming stripped 8 bases from V and 7 bases from J, with 18 bases between. This CDR3 has 15 amino acids. CDR1 and CDR2 from the germline V gene are WSHSY and SAAADI. In DNA, the CDR3 is TGCGCCAGCCACACCTCCAGGGGTAGGAATTCACCCCTCCACTTT. Its translation is CASHTSRGRNSPLHF.

This clone has just a few counts. The V call is TRBV11-3, the J call TRBJ2-3; 7 bases are shared with TRBD1. CDR3 length: 14 amino acids. The germline CDR1 and CDR2 sequences are SGHNT and YENEEA. Germline trimming cut 4 bases from V and 2 bases from J; bases unmatched to any gene: 3. CDR3 residues: CASSSGQLTDTQYF. The CDR3 nucleotides are TGTGCCAGCAGCTCGGGACAGCTCACAGATACGCAGTATTTT.

The gene calls are TRBV5-1 and TRBJ2-2; 7 nucleotides align to TRBD2. The CDR3 is 15 residues long. The germline V gene has CDR1 SGHRS and CDR2 YFSETQ. Trimming at V came to 4 bases and at J to 6 bases, leaving 9 bases not matched to a gene. CDR3 nucleotide sequence: TGCGCCAGCAGCCCCGTCGAGGGGAGGGCCGGGGAGCTGTTTTTT. This codes for CASSPVEGRAGELFF.

V and J are TRBV6-5 and TRBJ2-3; 8 bases are shared with TRBD2. Germline lookup yields CDR1 MNHEY and CDR2 SVGAGI. This CDR3 is 14 amino acids long. Unmatched junction bases numbered 5, after V lost 6 bases and J lost 3 bases. The CDR3 sequence is CASSQRELTDTQYF. CDR3 in DNA: TGTGCCAGCAGCCAGCGGGAGTTAACAGATACGCAGTATTTT.